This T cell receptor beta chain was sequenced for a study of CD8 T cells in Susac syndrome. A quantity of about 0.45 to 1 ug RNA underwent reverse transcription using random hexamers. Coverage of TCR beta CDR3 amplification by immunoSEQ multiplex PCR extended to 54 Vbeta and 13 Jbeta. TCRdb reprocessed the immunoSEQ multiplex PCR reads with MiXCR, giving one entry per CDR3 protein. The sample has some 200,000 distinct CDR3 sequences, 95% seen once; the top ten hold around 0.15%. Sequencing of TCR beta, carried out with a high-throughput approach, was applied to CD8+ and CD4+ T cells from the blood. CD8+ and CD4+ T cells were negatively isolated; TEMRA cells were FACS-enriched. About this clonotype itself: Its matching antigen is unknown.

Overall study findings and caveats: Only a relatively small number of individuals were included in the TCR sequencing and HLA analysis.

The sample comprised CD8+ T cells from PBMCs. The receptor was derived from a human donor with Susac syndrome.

CDR3 in DNA: TGTGCCAGCAGCCCCGGCACAGTTCGGTCAGATGGCTACACCTTC. Translating gives CASSPGTVRSDGYTF. This chain joins TRBV9 and TRBJ1-2; D uncertain. The germline V gene has CDR1 SGDLS and CDR2 YYNGEE. The CDR3 has 15 amino acids. V gave up 4 bases and J gave up 6 bases, with 19 bases separating them.